The 31 T cell receptor beta chains below come from one sample, sequenced in a study of blood T cell repertoires in COVID-19. Assay used: immunoSEQ multiplex PCR; TCRdb lists only in-frame clones, some missing. This table has more than 45,000 clones, about 86% appearing once. The sample was peripheral blood. The receptors here all came from an elderly woman with acute or convalescent COVID-19.

V and J are TRBV28 and TRBJ1-1; TRBD1 might be the D (5 bases). CDR1 MDHEN and CDR2 SYDVKM come from the germline V gene. V lost 5 bases to trimming and J lost 11 bases, with 24 bases between them. The CDR3 consists of 15 residues. The CDR3 here is CASSGTGVAAIRAFF. The CDR3 nucleotides are TGTGCCAGCAGTGGGACGGGAGTGGCCGCTATTCGGGCTTTCTTT.

The chain recombines TRBV2 with TRBJ1-5; tentative D call: TRBD1 (6 bases). The CDR3 consists of 16 residues. Trimming pared 2 bases from V and 3 bases from J, leaving 14 bases between. The germline V gene has CDR1 SNHLY and CDR2 FYNNEI. This CDR3 reads CASSETGTGNNQPQHF. For the CDR3, the DNA is TGTGCCAGCAGTGAAACGGGTACAGGGAACAATCAGCCCCAGCATTTT.

Written as DNA, the CDR3 is TGTGCCATCAGTGAGTCGGGGACAGGGGTCAACACTGAAGCTTTCTTT. It specifies CAISESGTGVNTEAFF. V usage is TRBV10-3 and J usage is TRBJ1-1; 10 bases match TRBD1. With 0 bases clipped from V and 2 bases from J, the junction kept 3 bases outside the gene matches. This CDR3 is 16 amino acids long. CDR1 and CDR2 (germline): ENHRY, SYGVKD.

The genes are TRBV12-3 or TRBV12-4 and TRBJ1-1; D may be TRBD1 (6 bases). V shed 10 bases and J shed 0 bases, with 12 bases lying between them. The CDR3 is made up of 13 amino acids. The CDR3, as DNA: TGTGCCACCCAGGGACAAATGAACACTGAAGCTTTCTTT. It translates to CATQGQMNTEAFF.

V and J are TRBV19 and TRBJ2-6; 8 bases align to TRBD1. Germline assignment: CDR1 LNHDA and CDR2 SQIVND (reference sequence). V was clipped by 0 bases and J by 0 bases; unmatched bases: 16. The CDR3 is 22 amino acids. CDR3 amino acids: CASSIDWTGTSISSSGANVLTF. CDR3 bases: TGTGCCAGTAGTATAGACTGGACAGGGACTTCAATATCTAGCTCTGGGGCCAACGTCCTGACTTTC.

The chain links TRBV11-2 to TRBJ2-5, with 7 bases aligning to TRBD1. Trimming took 4 bases from V and 0 from J; bases not matched to a gene: 5. Germline V gene sequence: CDR1 SGHAT, CDR2 FQNNGV. The CDR3 spans 15 residues. The DNA of the CDR3 is TGTGCCAGCAGCTCTAGGGGGCAGAACCAAGAGACCCAGTACTTC. It yields the protein CASSSRGQNQETQYF.

In this sample, this clone turned up a few times. The J gene is TRBJ1-1, the V gene TRBV5-1; D is perhaps TRBD1 (6 bases). The CDR3 has 14 residues. Trimming stripped 4 bases from V and 1 base from J, with 11 bases between. Germline CDR1 SGHRS, CDR2 YFSETQ. CDR3 DNA: TGCGCCAGCAGCGGACGGACAGCGAACACTGAAGCTTTCTTT. This translates into CASSGRTANTEAFF. Full variable domain (missing parts from reference TRBV5-1 and TRBJ1-1): KAGVTQTPRYLIKTRGQQVTLSCSPISGHRSVSWYQQTPGQGLQFLFEYFSETQRNKGNFPGRFSGRQFSNSRSEMNVSTLELGDSALYLCASSGRTANTEAFFGQGTRLTVV.

This chain connects TRBV19 to TRBJ2-3; 8 positions match TRBD1. With 4 bases clipped from V and 0 bases from J, the junction kept 6 bases outside the gene matches. The CDR3 is 16 amino acids. Germline loops: CDR1 LNHDA, CDR2 SQIVND (reference sequence). DNA for the CDR3: TGTGCCAGTAGTACCGGACAGGGACTTAGCACAGATACGCAGTATTTT. Its translation: CASSTGQGLSTDTQYF.

The genes are TRBV4-1 and TRBJ1-4; D not certain. Germline V lookup: CDR1 MGHRA, CDR2 YSYEKL. V lost 1 base to trimming and J lost 7 bases, with 10 bases between them. This CDR3 is 14 amino acids long. CDR3 DNA: TGCGCCAGCAGCCAAGTAAGAGGTCGTGAAAAACTGTTTTTT. Translation: CASSQVRGREKLFF.

The genes are TRBV7-8 and TRBJ1-3; 9 bases align to TRBD1. The CDR3 contains 15 residues. Per germline, CDR1 SGHVS and CDR2 FQNEAQ. After removal of 8 bases from V and 4 bases from J, the junction contained 9 bases not matched to a gene. CDR3 DNA: TGTGCCAGCGGGCAACAGGGGGCTGGGGGAAACACCATATATTTT. This encodes CASGQQGAGGNTIYF.

The chain links TRBV6-1 to TRBJ1-5, with D unresolved. The CDR3 extends over 16 amino acids. Trimming cost V 1 base and J 0 bases, with 10 bases left between them. Germline CDR1 MNHNS, CDR2 SASEGT. The CDR3 DNA follows: TGTGCCAGCAGTGAAGGAGTAGTCTATAGCAATCAGCCCCAGCATTTT. Protein sequence: CASSEGVVYSNQPQHF.

This chain links TRBV7-2 with TRBJ2-5; TRBD2 might be the D (6 bases). The CDR3 is 14 amino acids. CDR1 and CDR2 (germline): SGHTA, FQGNSA. Trimming removed 5 bases from V and 1 base from J, with 11 bases in between. The CDR3 bases are TGTGCCAGCAGCGCTCGGGGGAGCCAAGAGACCCAGTACTTC. Amino acids: CASSARGSQETQYF. Full variable domain (remainder filled in from reference TRBV7-2 and TRBJ2-5): GAGVSQSPSNKVTEKGKDVELRCDPISGHTALYWYRQSLGQGLEFLIYFQGNSAPDKSGLPSDRFSAERTGGSVSTLTIQRTQQEDSAVYLCASSARGSQETQYFGPGTRLLVL.

The chain employs TRBV4-2 and TRBJ2-5, with no clear D. This CDR3 comprises 12 residues. Germline values: CDR1 LGHNA, CDR2 YNFKEQ. With 0 bases removed from V and 5 bases from J, the gap between germline ends came to 4 bases. Written as DNA, the CDR3 is TGTGCCAGCAGCCAAGATCAGGAGACCCAGTACTTC. This sequence encodes CASSQDQETQYF.

This clone was counted once. The rearrangement joins TRBV5-1 to TRBJ1-1; the D is unclear. Trimming removed 0 bases from V and 0 bases from J, with 9 bases in between. Germline CDR1 is SGHRS and CDR2 is YFSETQ. The CDR3 consists of 15 residues. CDR3 in DNA: TGCGCCAGCAGCTTGGGGGAGATACTGAACACTGAAGCTTTCTTT. This codes for CASSLGEILNTEAFF.

The chain joins TRBV18 to TRBJ1-2; 7 bases match TRBD1. Germline V gives CDR1 KGHSH, CDR2 LQKENI. This CDR3 is built from 15 residues. V lost 3 bases and J lost 3; bases outside the gene matches: 7. The CDR3 region is CASSPRQGIDYGYTF. The CDR3 region has the DNA TGTGCCAGCTCACCCCGACAGGGAATTGACTATGGCTACACCTTC.

The CDR3 sequence: CARPLGGATNEKLFF. The CDR3 DNA follows: TGTGCCAGGCCCCTGGGGGGGGCAACTAATGAAAAACTGTTTTTT. This chain connects TRBV18 to TRBJ1-4, with D possibly being TRBD1 (5 bases). Between the trimmed V and J ends, which lost 9 bases and 0 bases, there was a span of 14 bases. From germline, CDR1 is KGHSH and CDR2 LQKENI. This CDR3 has 15 amino acids.

This rearrangement joins TRBV27 to TRBJ2-5; 14 bases map to TRBD2. This CDR3 region has 16 residues. V lost 6 bases to trimming and J lost 6 bases; unmatched junction nucleotides: 9. The V gene's germline CDR1 is MNHEY and CDR2 SMNVEV (reference sequence). The CDR3 loop is CASRMTGTSGGQTQYF. DNA of the CDR3: TGTGCCAGCAGGATGACAGGGACTAGCGGGGGTCAGACCCAGTACTTC.

This rearrangement joins TRBV11-2 to TRBJ1-1, with 8 bases identical to TRBD1. Looked up from germline, CDR1 is SGHAT and CDR2 is FQNNGV. The length of the CDR3 is 17 residues. Unmatched junction bases numbered 9, after V lost 3 bases and J lost 0 bases. The chain's CDR3 is CASSFPQTGALNTEAFF. CDR3 bases: TGTGCCAGCAGCTTCCCGCAGACAGGGGCCCTGAACACTGAAGCTTTCTTT. Variable domain in full (rest from reference TRBV11-2 and TRBJ1-1): EAGVAQSPRYKIIEKRQSVAFWCNPISGHATLYWYQQILGQGPKLLIQFQNNGVVDDSQLPKDRFSAERLKGVDSTLKIQPAKLEDSAVYLCASSFPQTGALNTEAFFGQGTRLTVV.

The chain joins TRBV6-1 to TRBJ2-2, with 7 bases matching TRBD2. The length of the CDR3 is 16 residues. The V and J ends lost 4 bases and 4 bases, in that order; junction bases with no gene match: 9. CDR1 and CDR2 (germline): MNHNS, SASEGT. The CDR3 nucleotides read TGTGCCAGCAGTGTGCGCCTTAGCGGGCCCACCGGGGAGCTGTTTTTT. This codes for CASSVRLSGPTGELFF.

The rearrangement uses TRBV5-1 and TRBJ1-1; D is ambiguous. Germline-derived CDR1 and CDR2 are SGHRS and YFSETQ. The CDR3 is made up of 14 amino acids. Between the trimmed V and J ends, which lost 4 bases and 6 bases, there was a span of 16 bases. CDR3 bases: TGCGCCAGCAGCCCGAACGGAGGACCCTCTGAAGCTTTCTTT. This translates into CASSPNGGPSEAFF.

The chain recombines TRBV11-2 with TRBJ1-1, with D possibly TRBD1 on 5 matching bases. Germline V lookup: CDR1 SGHAT, CDR2 FQNNGV. Trimming pared 0 bases from V and 1 base from J, leaving 15 bases between. CDR3 length: 17 amino acids. CDR3 protein: CASSLDGSGPPNTEAFF. The CDR3 nucleotides are TGTGCCAGCAGCTTAGATGGGTCAGGGCCCCCGAACACTGAAGCTTTCTTT. Looking up the rest from reference TRBV11-2 and TRBJ1-1 gives the full variable domain: EAGVAQSPRYKIIEKRQSVAFWCNPISGHATLYWYQQILGQGPKLLIQFQNNGVVDDSQLPKDRFSAERLKGVDSTLKIQPAKLEDSAVYLCASSLDGSGPPNTEAFFGQGTRLTVV.

Only a few counts were recorded for this clone. The chain uses TRBV7-2 and TRBJ1-4; possibly TRBD1 for D (6 bases). CDR3 size: 14 residues. From germline, CDR1 is SGHTA and CDR2 FQGNSA. The V end was cut by 5 bases, the J end by 5 bases, with 12 bases between. CDR3 amino acids: CASSPQGRNEKLFF. The CDR3 nucleotides read TGTGCCAGCAGCCCACAGGGAAGAAATGAAAAACTGTTTTTT.

J is TRBJ1-5 and V is TRBV7-2; 11 positions agree with TRBD1. The germline CDR1 and CDR2 sequences are SGHTA and FQGNSA. The CDR3 is made up of 15 amino acids. The junction had 6 bases not matched to a gene; V was cut back by 5 bases and J by 6 bases. DNA of the CDR3: TGTGCCAGCAGCATGGGGACAGGGGGAAGTCAGCCCCAGCATTTT. Amino acid sequence: CASSMGTGGSQPQHF.

The chain is built from TRBV9 and TRBJ1-4; D gene unclear. The V gene lost 3 bases and the J gene lost 7 bases, with 22 bases spanning the gap. The germline gives CDR1 SGDLS, CDR2 YYNGEE. The CDR3 covers 17 residues. For the CDR3, the DNA is TGTGCCAGCAGCGCTGTCGTATACCCCCTAGAAGGTGAAAAACTGTTTTTT. Its protein product is CASSAVVYPLEGEKLFF. The whole variable domain, remainder taken from reference TRBV9 and TRBJ1-4, is DSGVTQTPKHLITATGQRVTLRCSPRSGDLSVYWYQQSLDQGLQFLIQYYNGEERAKGNILERFSAQQFPDLHSELNLSSLELGDSALYFCASSAVVYPLEGEKLFFGSGTQLSVL.

The chain links TRBV5-1 to TRBJ2-3; 9 nucleotides align to TRBD2. The V gene's germline CDR1 is SGHRS and CDR2 YFSETQ. The trim removed 2 bases at V and 4 bases at J, leaving 5 bases unmatched. CDR3 size: 15 residues. CDR3 coding DNA: TGCGCCAGCAGCTTCGGCGGGGGGGTCCCAGATACGCAGTATTTT. The encoded protein is CASSFGGGVPDTQYF.

This chain connects TRBV7-2 to TRBJ2-2; 9 positions agree with TRBD2. The junction had 8 bases not matched to a gene; V was cut back by 6 bases and J by 3 bases. CDR1 is SGHTA and CDR2 is FQGNSA in the germline V gene. CDR3 length: 16 amino acids. The CDR3 region has the DNA TGTGCCAGCAGACCTTCTAGCGGGGCGTACACCGGGGAGCTGTTTTTT. As protein: CASRPSSGAYTGELFF.

The CDR3 reads CASSQARGSTGELFF. The CDR3 bases are TGTGCCAGCAGCCAAGCCAGGGGTTCCACCGGGGAGCTGTTTTTT. This chain uses TRBV3-1 (or the pseudogene TRBV3-2) with TRBJ2-2; D is possibly TRBD1 (6 bases). The CDR3 has 15 residues. The ends were cut back, 1 base at V and 4 bases at J, with 10 bases in the middle. Germline CDR1 reads LGHDT; CDR2 reads YNNKEL (reference sequence).

This chain joins TRBV7-9 and TRBJ2-1; 7 bases fit TRBD1. J lost 1 base, V lost 3 bases, and 3 bases had no gene match. This CDR3 spans 15 amino acids. Germline CDR1 SEHNR, CDR2 FQNEAQ (reference sequence). The CDR3 sequence: CASSFQGVSYNEQFF. For the CDR3, the DNA is TGTGCCAGCAGCTTTCAGGGGGTGTCCTACAATGAGCAGTTCTTC.

The genes are TRBV10-2 and TRBJ1-1; 9 bases agree with TRBD1. The CDR3 spans 15 residues. Germline CDR1 and CDR2: WSHSY and SAAADI. V gave up 7 bases and J gave up 3 bases; unmatched junction bases: 9. CDR3 in DNA: TGCGCCAGCACCGGGACAGGGTTAGGGGACACTGAAGCTTTCTTT. It encodes CASTGTGLGDTEAFF.

The table lists this clone with a count of one. V and J are TRBV7-2 and TRBJ1-1, with a possible D match to TRBD1 (6 bases). The CDR3 consists of 15 residues. Germline CDR1 SGHTA, CDR2 FQGNSA. V lost 4 bases and J 3 bases, leaving 15 bases between the germline ends. In nucleotides, the CDR3 is TGTGCCAGCAGCTGGCCTACAGGGAGGGACACTGAAGCTTTCTTT. Translated, it gives CASSWPTGRDTEAFF. Complete variable domain (other parts from reference TRBV7-2 and TRBJ1-1): GAGVSQSPSNKVTEKGKDVELRCDPISGHTALYWYRQSLGQGLEFLIYFQGNSAPDKSGLPSDRFSAERTGGSVSTLTIQRTQQEDSAVYLCASSWPTGRDTEAFFGQGTRLTVV.

A few counts support this clone. This chain links TRBV5-6 with TRBJ1-2; 7 bases fit TRBD1. CDR3 length: 16 residues. V lost 0 bases to trimming and J lost 4 bases; unmatched junction nucleotides: 9. CDR1 and CDR2 from the germline V gene are SGHDT and YYEEEE. As DNA, the CDR3 is TGTGCCAGCAGCTTGGACGGGACAGTTGGAGGCTATGGCTACACCTTC. The encoded protein is CASSLDGTVGGYGYTF.